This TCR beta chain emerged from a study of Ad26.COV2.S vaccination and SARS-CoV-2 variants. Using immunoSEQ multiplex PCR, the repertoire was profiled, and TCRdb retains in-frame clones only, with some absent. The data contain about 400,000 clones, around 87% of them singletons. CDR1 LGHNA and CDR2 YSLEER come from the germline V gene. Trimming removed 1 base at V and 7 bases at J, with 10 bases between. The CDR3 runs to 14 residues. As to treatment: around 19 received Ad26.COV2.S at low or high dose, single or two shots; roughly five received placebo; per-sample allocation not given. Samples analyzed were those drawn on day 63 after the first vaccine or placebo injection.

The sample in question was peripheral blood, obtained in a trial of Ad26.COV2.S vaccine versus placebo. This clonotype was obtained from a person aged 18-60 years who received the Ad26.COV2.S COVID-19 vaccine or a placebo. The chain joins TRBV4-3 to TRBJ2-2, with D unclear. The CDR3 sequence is CASSQAGRIGELFF. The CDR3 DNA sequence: TGCGCCAGCAGCCAAGCTGGGCGGATCGGGGAGCTGTTTTTT.